This paragraph covers one T cell receptor (beta chain) sequence. Its antigen is still unknown. The entry originates in a study of T cell repertoires in ileal Crohn's disease. This sample's time point: neoterminal ileum biopsy at postoperative endoscopy, about 6 months after surgery. The CDR3 runs to 15 residues. Trimming pared 7 bases from V and 2 bases from J, leaving 18 bases between. The germline CDR1 and CDR2 sequences are MDHEN and SYDVKM. Study observations and caveats: Mucosal expansions were suggested to be mainly CD8 T cells.

The assay was immunoSEQ multiplex PCR, and TCRdb's table has in-frame clones only and misses some. Here the sample spans some 10,000 clones, approximately 80% being singletons. The source is an adult with Crohn's disease. The chain joins TRBV28 to TRBJ2-7; D is ambiguous. The sample comprised ileal tissue. CDR3 sequence (DNA): TGTGCCAGCACGTTCTCATGGCACCCCACCTACGAGCAGTACTTC. Its translation: CASTFSWHPTYEQYF.